These T cell receptor beta chains were read from a single sample in a study of shared clonotypes between healthy human individuals. Profiled with immunoSEQ multiplex PCR; TCRdb holds only in-frame clones, not every one. The data contain 1.5 million to 2.5 million clones, just under 95% of them singletons. Input material: naive CD8+ T cells sorted from blood. These receptors came from a man in his late teens or twenties in good health. Both conserved end residues are part of each CDR3. Each record gives: J gene, clone size, V gene, D gene, CDR3 DNA, CDR3 protein. The D gene is left open where the match is weak. Size is omitted from some rows. Given values are once, few, many or a class for expanded clones.

TRBJ2-1 - TRBV5-4 - TGTGCCAGCACTATAGTACAGGGCCACAATGAGCAGTTCTTC CASTIVQGHNEQFF
TRBJ2-2 - TRBV6-1 - TGTGCCAGCACTCAAGCGCGGGGCACCGGGGAGCTGTTTTTT CASTQARGTGELFF
TRBJ1-2 - TRBV7-2 - TGTGCCAGCAGCTTACAGGGGCCTAACTATGGCTACACCTTC CASSLQGPNYGYTF
TRBJ2-7 - TRBV9 - TGTGCCAGCAGCCCCGGGGGCGAGCAGTACTTC CASSPGGEQYF
TRBJ2-7 - TRBV4-3 TRBD1 TGCGCCAGCAGCCGAGAGACAGGGAGCTACGAGCAGTACTTC CASSRETGSYEQYF
TRBJ2-2 - TRBV5-1 - TGCGCCAGCAGCCCGGAGCTCCCAGTCGGGGAGCTGTTTTTT CASSPELPVGELFF
TRBJ2-7 once TRBV19 TRBD2 TGTGCCAGTAGTCTGCGGGGGTTCCACGAGCAGTACTTC CASSLRGFHEQYF
TRBJ2-7 - TRBV18 TRBD1 TGTGCCAGCTCAACCTGGGACAGGTCTGGCAAGTACTTC CASSTWDRSGKYF
TRBJ1-2 - TRBV27 - TGTGCCAGCAGTTACCTCGGGCCCCTTGGTGGCTACACCTTC CASSYLGPLGGYTF
TRBJ2-7 - TRBV7-9 - TGTGCCAGCGTTCCCTCAGCTGGCCATGAGCAGTACTTC CASVPSAGHEQYF
TRBJ2-7 - TRBV4-1 - TGCGCCAGCAGCCCCCACATGAGCTCCTACGAGCAGTACTTC CASSPHMSSYEQYF
TRBJ2-7 - TRBV2 TRBD1 TGTGCCAGCAGTGAGTCGTGGGACAGTTACTACGAGCAGTACTTC CASSESWDSYYEQYF
TRBJ2-1 - TRBV6-5 - TGTGCCAGCAGTTACGGGGAAACCAATGAGCAGTTCTTC CASSYGETNEQFF
TRBJ2-1 - TRBV30 TRBD2 TGTGCCTGGAGTCTAATCCAGCGGGAGTATGAGCAGTTCTTC CAWSLIQREYEQFF
TRBJ2-7 - TRBV27 - TGTGCCAGCAGAACAAACTCCTACGAGCAGTACTTC CASRTNSYEQYF
TRBJ1-5 - TRBV30 - TGTGCCTGGAGTGAGGGTTTTGGCAATCAGCCCCAGCATTTT CAWSEGFGNQPQHF
TRBJ2-7 - TRBV7-2 - TGTGCCAGCAGCTGGGGGGCGGGGGCGAGCTCCTACGAGCAGTACTTC CASSWGAGASSYEQYF
TRBJ2-7 - TRBV6-1 - TGTGCCAGCAGTCTCCGCCTTACCTACGAGCAGTACTTC CASSLRLTYEQYF
TRBJ2-7 - TRBV7-9 TRBD1 TGTGCCAGCAGCAACGGACAGGGACAGTCCTACGAGCAGTACTTC CASSNGQGQSYEQYF
TRBJ1-6 - TRBV11-2 - TGTGCCAGCAGCTCGGACGGGACTATGGCACCCCTCCACTTT CASSSDGTMAPLHF
TRBJ2-7 - TRBV14 TRBD2 TGTGCCAGCAGCCAAGAACCAGCGGGAGGGGTCTCCTACGAGCAGTACTTC CASSQEPAGGVSYEQYF
TRBJ2-7 - TRBV11-3 - TGTGCCAGCAGCGCTGGGGCTTCCTACGAGCAGTACTTC CASSAGASYEQYF
TRBJ2-7 - TRBV7-8 - TGTGCCAGCAGTGGGAAAGAGCAGTACTTC CASSGKEQYF
TRBJ2-1 - TRBV7-6 TRBD2 TGTGCCAGCAGCAGCGCCGGGACTAGCGGGAACAATGAGCAGTTCTTC CASSSAGTSGNNEQFF
TRBJ1-1 - TRBV27 - TGTGCCAGCAGTTTACCGGGACTTGAAGCTTTCTTT CASSLPGLEAFF
TRBJ1-6 - TRBV6-5 - TGTGCCAGCAGTCTTAGACGGGACTATAATTCACCCCTCCACTTT CASSLRRDYNSPLHF
TRBJ1-1 - TRBV6-1 - TGTGCCAGCAGTGAATCACAGGGTTCGAACACTGAAGCTTTCTTT CASSESQGSNTEAFF
TRBJ2-2 - TRBV9 - TGTGCCAGCAGCCCCCAGCGAAACACCGGGGAGCTGTTTTTT CASSPQRNTGELFF
TRBJ2-7 - TRBV30 TRBD1 TGTGCCTGGAGCCAAGACAGGGGACTTGAGCAGTACTTC CAWSQDRGLEQYF
TRBJ2-7 - TRBV30 - TGTGCCTGGAGTGTAGGGTCCCTGGGAGAGCAGTACTTC CAWSVGSLGEQYF
TRBJ1-1 - TRBV9 TRBD1 TGTGCCAGCAGCGTAGCGGGACAGGGGGTGAACACTGAAGCTTTCTTT CASSVAGQGVNTEAFF
TRBJ2-3 - TRBV30 - TGTGCTAGGACTAGCAGGGGGACAGATACGCAGTATTTT CARTSRGTDTQYF
TRBJ1-1 - TRBV27 - TGTGCCAGCAGTTTATGGTTTGGCGCTGAAGCTTTCTTT CASSLWFGAEAFF
TRBJ1-1 - TRBV27 - TGTGCCAGCAAGACAGGGAACACTGAAGCTTTCTTT CASKTGNTEAFF
TRBJ2-3 - TRBV7-8 - TGTGCCAGCAGCTTAGTCGGGTTCACAGATACGCAGTATTTT CASSLVGFTDTQYF
TRBJ1-6 - TRBV10-2 TRBD1 TGCGCCAGCTCCCCCGGGACAGGGGTCATCTCACCCCTCCACTTT CASSPGTGVISPLHF
TRBJ1-3 few TRBV29-1 TRBD1 TGCAGCGTCCCCGGGACAGACGGAAACACCATATATTTT CSVPGTDGNTIYF
TRBJ2-3 - TRBV6-5 - TGTGCCAGCAGCCCCGTAACCCCCACAGATACGCAGTATTTT CASSPVTPTDTQYF
TRBJ2-3 - TRBV28 - TGTGCCAGCAGTTTCCCCGTTTCGGGGGAGGTAGGCACAGATACGCAGTATTTT CASSFPVSGEVGTDTQYF
TRBJ2-5 - TRBV19 - TGTGCCAGTAGTACAAATGACCCAAGTTCAGAGACCCAGTACTTC CASSTNDPSSETQYF
TRBJ1-5 - TRBV2 - TGTGCCAGCAGTGAAAGTTCCGGGGCCCCCAATCAGCCCCAGCATTTT CASSESSGAPNQPQHF
TRBJ2-7 - TRBV5-6 TRBD1 TGTGCCAGCAGCTGGGGGACAGGGGGCCCCTACGAGCAGTACTTC CASSWGTGGPYEQYF
TRBJ1-3 - TRBV9 - TGTGCCAGCAGCGTCTCTTCTGGAAACACCATATATTTT CASSVSSGNTIYF
TRBJ1-2 - TRBV9 TRBD1 TGTGCCAGCAGCGGGGACAGGTTATCTGGTCGGAATGGCTACACCTTC CASSGDRLSGRNGYTF
TRBJ2-7 - TRBV11-2 TRBD1 TGTGCCAGCAGCTTTGACAGGGGCTCCTACGAGCAGTACTTC CASSFDRGSYEQYF
TRBJ1-1 - TRBV9 - TGTGCCAGCAGCGGAGTAGTGCGGGGCACCCACACTGAAGCTTTCTTT CASSGVVRGTHTEAFF
TRBJ2-1 - TRBV7-9 - TGTGCCAGCAGCTTACCCAAAGCGTTTACCTACAATGAGCAGTTCTTC CASSLPKAFTYNEQFF
TRBJ2-1 - TRBV29-1 TRBD2 TGCAGCGTTGAAGATCCCTGGTCACTGGGGGGGTACAATGAGCAGTTCTTC CSVEDPWSLGGYNEQFF
TRBJ2-2 - TRBV28 - TGTGCCAGCAGTTTATTCGCTGGGGGGACCGGGGAGCTGTTTTTT CASSLFAGGTGELFF
TRBJ1-2 - TRBV7-8 - TGTGCCAGCAGCTTAGTCGGGGACAATTATGGCTACACCTTC CASSLVGDNYGYTF
TRBJ2-1 - TRBV11-2 - TGTGCCAGCAGCTTAGCCCCCAGCGGAACCTACAATGAGCAGTTCTTC CASSLAPSGTYNEQFF
TRBJ2-7 - TRBV5-6 TRBD2 TGTGCCAGCGGGTCGGGACTAGCGGTCTACGAGCAGTACTTC CASGSGLAVYEQYF
TRBJ1-1 - TRBV28 TRBD1 TGTGCCAGCAGTGCACAGGGGAGGGACACTGAAGCTTTCTTT CASSAQGRDTEAFF
TRBJ2-7 - TRBV5-1 TRBD2 TGCGCCAGCAGCTTGGCGCCTAGCGGGGGGGCTCACGAGCAGTACTTC CASSLAPSGGAHEQYF
TRBJ2-7 - TRBV4-3 TRBD2 TGCGCCAGCAGCCAAGATCTAGCGGGAGGCGAGGGCTCCTACGAGCAGTACTTC CASSQDLAGGEGSYEQYF
TRBJ1-6 once TRBV11-2 TRBD1 TGTGCCAGCAGCCGACAGGGGGAATCCTATAATTCACCCCTCCACTTT CASSRQGESYNSPLHF
TRBJ2-3 - TRBV9 TRBD2 TGTGCCAGCAGCGTAGGGACTAGCGGGTCCAGCACAGATACGCAGTATTTT CASSVGTSGSSTDTQYF
TRBJ2-3 - TRBV6-5 - TGTGCCAGCAGTTACGGGACACAGGGAAAGCAGTATTTT CASSYGTQGKQYF